This T cell receptor beta chain is from a study of T cell repertoires in cytomegalovirus infection. Overall study results and limits: Carriers of CMV plus the relevant HLA were identified by cumulative public TCR beta family frequency. HLA-C-restricted TCR beta clonotypes specific for CMV led the ex vivo response.

As for this clonotype: Its antigen remains unidentified.

The V gene lost 6 bases and the J gene lost 2 bases, with 16 bases spanning the gap. The germline CDR1 and CDR2 sequences are MNHNS and SASEGT. The CDR3 runs to 15 residues. TCRdb reprocessed the reads via MiXCR and lists one record per CDR3 protein. This table has 150,000 to 200,000 distinct CDR3 sequences, about 20% appearing once. The chain employs TRBV6-1 and TRBJ2-5, with D perhaps TRBD1 or TRBD2 (5 bases each). Material for sequencing was PBMCs. The source of this sequence is a human donor in good health (CMV status not recorded). Some clones in this sample may be carry-over from other donors' samples. CDR3 nucleotide sequence: TGTGCCAGCAGGATGGGGGAAAGACGACAAGAGACCCAGTACTTC. It encodes CASRMGERRQETQYF.